The 8 T cell receptor beta chains below all came from one sample that was sequenced in a study of beta chain features in type 1 diabetes. Study results and limitations: Shortening that was moderate but significant affected the TCRB CDR3s of Type 1 diabetes patients in all four CD4+ subsets.

For these receptors, no antigen is known. The isolated RNA, all of it, was reverse transcribed, so expressed TCRB transcripts were what got sequenced. Assay used: immunoSEQ multiplex PCR; TCRdb lists only in-frame clones, some missing. In the table there are over 600,000 clones, about an eighth of which are singletons. Sequencing was done on a sample of naive CD4+ T cells from blood. Every receptor here comes from a man younger than 45 with type 1 diabetes.

The V gene is TRBV9, the J gene TRBJ2-7; D uncertain. Trimming removed 0 bases from V and 0 bases from J, with 10 bases in between. Per the germline V gene, CDR1 is SGDLS and CDR2 is YYNGEE. This CDR3 has 15 amino acids. CDR3 nucleotides: TGTGCCAGCAGCGTAGAGTCAGGTTACTCCTACGAGCAGTACTTC. Protein sequence: CASSVESGYSYEQYF.

This clone has only a few counts. The V gene is TRBV18, the J gene TRBJ2-5; 7 bases are shared with TRBD1. Germline V gives CDR1 KGHSH, CDR2 LQKENI. The CDR3 loop spans 16 amino acids. Losses at the gene ends were 6 bases for V and 0 bases for J; bases not matched to a gene: 10. CDR3 bases: TGTGCCAGCTCCCCTCAACAGGGGTCGTACCAAGAGACCCAGTACTTC. It is translated as CASSPQQGSYQETQYF.

Worth noting for this clone: Sequence at one end of the junction differs from germline and may be a read error. The V and J genes are TRBV5-6 and TRBJ2-5; 10 bases map to TRBD1. The CDR3 sequence is 13 residues long. Germline CDR1 reads SGHDT; CDR2 reads YYEEEE. The CDR3: CASSLQGPGQGNF. CDR3 sequence (DNA): TGTGCCAGCAGCTTGCAGGGCCCGGGACAGGGGAACTTC.

V and J are TRBV9 and TRBJ2-5; a possible D gene is TRBD1 (6 bases). The CDR3 length is 17 residues. V lost 2 bases, J lost 2 bases, and 19 bases lay in between. Germline CDR1 is SGDLS and CDR2 is YYNGEE. CDR3 DNA: TGTGCCAGCAGCGTCCTCCCTGAGGGACACCGTCAAGAGACCCAGTACTTC. It yields the protein CASSVLPEGHRQETQYF.

The chain links TRBV29-1 to TRBJ2-5, with D possibly being TRBD1 (6 bases). The ends were cut back, 6 bases at V and 1 base at J, with 12 bases in the middle. CDR1 is SQVTM, CDR2 ANQGSEA, per germline. The CDR3 has 13 amino acids. CDR3 amino acids: CSVDRTAQETQYF. The CDR3 nucleotides are TGCAGCGTCGATAGGACAGCCCAAGAGACCCAGTACTTC.

This clone was picked up a small number of times. This chain joins TRBV27 and TRBJ2-3, with TRBD2 as a possible D gene (6 bases). V lost 6 bases to trimming and J lost 4 bases, with 14 bases between them. The CDR3 loop spans 14 amino acids. Germline CDR1 is MNHEY and CDR2 is SMNVEV (reference sequence). The CDR3 region has the DNA TGTGCCAGCAGATCGGGCGGGGCAGCAGATACGCAGTATTTT. Amino acids: CASRSGGAADTQYF.

There are a few counts of this clone. V usage is TRBV29-1 and J usage is TRBJ2-1; 8 positions agree with TRBD2. V was pared by 0 bases and J by 11 bases, with 6 bases of the junction left unmatched. The CDR3 has 13 amino acids. Germline lookup yields CDR1 SQVTM and CDR2 ANQGSEA. CDR3 sequence: CSVEESAGEKQFF. CDR3 DNA: TGCAGCGTTGAAGAATCAGCGGGGGAAAAGCAGTTCTTC.

This clone has a handful of counts. The chain links TRBV9 to TRBJ2-3; 8 nucleotides line up with TRBD2. Germline trimming cut 4 bases from V and 4 bases from J; bases unmatched to any gene: 8. Germline CDR1 SGDLS, CDR2 YYNGEE. CDR3 size: 15 residues. In DNA form, the CDR3 reads TGTGCCAGCAGCCTCGACCCGGGGGGGTCAGATACGCAGTATTTT. Its translation: CASSLDPGGSDTQYF.